Below are 9 T cell receptor beta chains sequenced from a single sample in a study of blood T cell repertoires in COVID-19. This table comes from immunoSEQ multiplex PCR, and its TCRdb copy is limited to in-frame clones, with some not included. The table has about 250,000 clones, nearly 90% seen once. The source material was peripheral blood. These receptors were taken from a woman aged 30 to 39 with acute or convalescent COVID-19.

This clone has only one observation. The chain uses TRBV4-2 and TRBJ2-7; D perhaps matches TRBD2 (6 bases). Germline assignment: CDR1 LGHNA and CDR2 YNFKEQ. The CDR3 is 17 residues long. Trimming took off 1 base at V and 7 bases at J, with 23 bases between the two ends. This CDR3 is CASSQGVLADTPGEQYF. The CDR3 DNA follows: TGTGCCAGCAGCCAAGGAGTGTTAGCGGACACGCCGGGGGAGCAGTACTTC.

The rearrangement uses TRBV20-1 and TRBJ1-5; a possible D gene is TRBD1 (5 bases). Germline CDR1 and CDR2: DFQATT and SNEGSKA (reference sequence). The CDR3 extends over 15 amino acids. V was trimmed by 3 bases and J by 0 bases, leaving 12 bases between them. The chain's CDR3 is CSASLGPGSNQPQHF. The DNA of the CDR3 is TGCAGTGCTAGTTTGGGGCCGGGTAGCAATCAGCCCCAGCATTTT.

This clone has more than one count but fewer than ten. The chain recombines TRBV3-1 (or the pseudogene TRBV3-2) with TRBJ2-2, with TRBD2 matching 14 bases. This CDR3 region has 16 residues. The V and J ends lost 5 bases and 6 bases, in that order; junction bases with no gene match: 5. Germline CDR1 LGHDT, CDR2 YNNKEL (reference sequence). The CDR3 loop reads CASSTRTSGRPGELFF. For the CDR3, the DNA is TGTGCCAGCAGCACCCGGACTAGCGGGAGGCCCGGGGAGCTGTTTTTT.

This sequence joins TRBV7-8 and TRBJ2-1, with 9 bases that match TRBD2. From germline, CDR1 is SGHVS and CDR2 FQNEAQ. Trimming removed 1 base from V and 0 bases from J; junction bases left unmatched: 1. The CDR3 sequence is 16 residues long. The CDR3 here is CASSLGTSVSYNEQFF. In DNA form, the CDR3 reads TGTGCCAGCAGCTTAGGGACTAGCGTCTCCTACAATGAGCAGTTCTTC.

The rearrangement joins TRBV27 to TRBJ2-7; D may be TRBD1 (6 bases). The CDR3 is 14 residues long. V lost 3 bases to trimming and J lost 4 bases, with 13 bases between them. CDR1 is MNHEY, CDR2 SMNVEV, per germline (reference sequence). CDR3 region: CASSFSQTGYEQYF. The CDR3 DNA reads as TGTGCCAGCAGTTTTTCGCAAACAGGGTACGAGCAGTACTTC.

This clone was counted only a few times. The genes are TRBV5-1 and TRBJ2-2; tentatively, D is TRBD2 (5 bases). The ends were cut back, 5 bases at V and 3 bases at J, with 11 bases in the middle. Germline V gene sequence: CDR1 SGHRS, CDR2 YFSETQ. CDR3 size: 14 residues. For the CDR3, the DNA is TGCGCCAGCAGGGAGTGGGAGTACACCGGGGAGCTGTTTTTT. Amino acids: CASREWEYTGELFF.

V is TRBV7-9 and J is TRBJ2-7, with 10 nucleotides matching TRBD2. J gave up 2 bases and V 4 bases, and 11 bases lay outside the gene matches. CDR3 length: 17 residues. Germline lookup yields CDR1 SEHNR and CDR2 FQNEAQ (reference sequence). The CDR3 reads CASSSGELAGPTYEQYF. CDR3 bases: TGTGCCAGCAGCTCGGGCGAACTAGCGGGACCTACCTACGAGCAGTACTTC.

The chain couples TRBV11-2 to TRBJ1-2, with a tentative D call TRBD1 (5 bases). The V end lost 2 bases, the J end lost 5 bases, and 12 bases lay between the germline ends. Germline CDR1 reads SGHAT; CDR2 reads FQNNGV. This CDR3 contains 14 residues. For the CDR3, the DNA is TGTGCCAGCAGCTTATTGATGGGGGGGTATGGCTACACCTTC. This translates into CASSLLMGGYGYTF.

This clone was counted a single time. This chain connects TRBV9 to TRBJ2-2; TRBD2 is a possible D gene (6 bases). V lost 0 bases, J lost 2 bases, and 8 bases lay in between. Germline V CDR1 and CDR2: SGDLS, YYNGEE. The CDR3 spans 15 residues. The CDR3 DNA reads TGTGCCAGCAGCGTAGACGGGAGTAACACCGGGGAGCTGTTTTTT. Translation gives CASSVDGSNTGELFF. Full variable domain (missing parts from reference TRBV9 and TRBJ2-2): DSGVTQTPKHLITATGQRVTLRCSPRSGDLSVYWYQQSLDQGLQFLIQYYNGEERAKGNILERFSAQQFPDLHSELNLSSLELGDSALYFCASSVDGSNTGELFFGEGSRLTVL.